What follows describes a single T cell receptor beta chain. In its sample, this clonotype comes out as medium-sized (0.01 to 0.1%). The target of this receptor is not known. The input lacks base qualities; no much larger clone sits a single base away. This entry belongs to a study. The V end gives up 1 base and the J end 2 bases, leaving 1 base in the junction not matched to a gene. Looking up the germline V gene (reference sequence) yields CDR1 SEHNR and CDR2 FQNEAQ. The CDR3, cysteine through phenylalanine, is 15 amino acids long. Solely the CDR3 DNA is kept, with 45 bases framed from the first base. The sequencer was an Illumina MiSeq. TCRdb took the public reads, trimmed them with fastp at Q25, ran MiXCR for clone calling and kept in-frame beta chains. Each CDR3 protein appears once, grouped with its most common genes and DNA. This sample has 4,000 to 5,000 distinct CDR3 sequences in its table, and more than 8% of those were observed once. In total, the top ten clones hold around a third of the sample.

This TCR came from a human donor with rheumatoid arthritis. The receptor chain draws on TRBV7-9 and TRBJ2-1; TRBD2 lines up with 8 middle nucleotides. The source material was CD4+ T cells from peripheral blood. The CDR3 sequence is CASSLDGRAYNEQFF. The DNA sequence is as follows: TGTGCCAGCAGCTTAGACGGGAGGGCCTACAATGAGCAGTTCTTC.